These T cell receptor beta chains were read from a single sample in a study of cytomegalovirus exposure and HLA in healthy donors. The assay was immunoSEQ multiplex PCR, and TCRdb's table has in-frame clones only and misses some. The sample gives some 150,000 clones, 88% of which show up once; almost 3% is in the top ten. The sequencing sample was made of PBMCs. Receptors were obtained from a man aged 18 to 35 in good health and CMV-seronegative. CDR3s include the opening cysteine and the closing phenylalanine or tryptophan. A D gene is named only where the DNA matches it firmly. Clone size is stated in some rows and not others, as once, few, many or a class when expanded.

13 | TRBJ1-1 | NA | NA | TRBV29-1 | CSVQSQGNTEAFF | TGCAGCGTTCAATCACAGGGAAACACTGAAGCTTTCTTT
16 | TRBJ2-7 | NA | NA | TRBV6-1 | CASSERGGGSSYEQYF | TGTGCCAGCAGTGAAAGGGGTGGGGGGAGCTCCTACGAGCAGTACTTC
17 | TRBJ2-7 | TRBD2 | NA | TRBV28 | CASSLFRTSGLRGEQYF | TGTGCCAGCAGTTTATTTCGGACTAGCGGGCTAAGGGGAGAGCAGTACTTC
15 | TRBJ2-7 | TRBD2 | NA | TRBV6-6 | CASSSLAGFTYEQYF | TGTGCCAGCAGTTCACTAGCGGGATTCACCTACGAGCAGTACTTC
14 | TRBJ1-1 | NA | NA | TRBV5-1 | CASSSIGGNTEAFF | TGCGCCAGCAGCTCAATCGGAGGGAACACTGAAGCTTTCTTT
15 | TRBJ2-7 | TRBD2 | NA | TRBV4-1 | CASSQELAASYEQYF | TGCGCCAGCAGCCAAGAACTAGCGGCGTCCTACGAGCAGTACTTC
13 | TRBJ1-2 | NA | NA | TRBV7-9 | CASSLGGGDGYTF | TGTGCCAGCAGCTTAGGAGGAGGGGATGGCTACACCTTC
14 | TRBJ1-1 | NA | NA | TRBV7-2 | CASSLALEGTEAFF | TGTGCCAGCAGCTTAGCGCTCGAGGGAACTGAAGCTTTCTTT
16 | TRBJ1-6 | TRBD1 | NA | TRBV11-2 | CASSAGQGIYNSPLHF | TGTGCCAGCAGCGCGGGACAGGGAATTTATAATTCACCCCTCCACTTT
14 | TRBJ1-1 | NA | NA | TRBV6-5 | CASSAGTMNTEAFF | TGTGCCAGCAGTGCCGGGACAATGAACACTGAAGCTTTCTTT
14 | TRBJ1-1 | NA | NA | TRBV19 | CASSIWALNTEAFF | TGTGCCAGTAGTATTTGGGCCCTGAACACTGAAGCTTTCTTT
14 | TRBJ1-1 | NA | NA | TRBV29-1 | CSVVVRGSHTEAFF | TGCAGCGTTGTTGTAAGGGGCAGCCACACTGAAGCTTTCTTT
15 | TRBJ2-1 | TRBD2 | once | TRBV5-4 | CASSLGAGGLGEQFF | TGTGCCAGCAGCTTGGGAGCGGGGGGGCTGGGTGAGCAGTTCTTC
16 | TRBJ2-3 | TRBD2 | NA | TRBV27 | CASSWLLAGGADTQYF | TGTGCCAGCAGTTGGTTACTAGCGGGAGGGGCAGATACGCAGTATTTT
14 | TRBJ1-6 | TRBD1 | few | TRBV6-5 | CASSFPGQNSPLHF | TGTGCCAGCAGTTTCCCGGGACAGAATTCACCCCTCCACTTT
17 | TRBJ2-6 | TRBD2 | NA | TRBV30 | CAWSRGGLDSGANVLTF | TGTGCCTGGAGTCGGGGGGGATTAGACTCTGGGGCCAACGTCCTGACTTTC
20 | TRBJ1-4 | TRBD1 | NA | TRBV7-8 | CASSAPGTGGSAATNEKLFF | TGTGCCAGCAGCGCACCCGGGACAGGGGGATCGGCCGCAACTAATGAAAAACTGTTTTTT
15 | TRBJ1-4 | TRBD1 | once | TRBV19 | CASSGQGSMDEKLFF | TGTGCCAGTAGTGGACAGGGGTCAATGGATGAAAAACTGTTTTTT
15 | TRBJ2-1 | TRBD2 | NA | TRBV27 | CASSSGRASYNEQFF | TGTGCCAGCAGTAGCGGGAGGGCATCCTACAATGAGCAGTTCTTC